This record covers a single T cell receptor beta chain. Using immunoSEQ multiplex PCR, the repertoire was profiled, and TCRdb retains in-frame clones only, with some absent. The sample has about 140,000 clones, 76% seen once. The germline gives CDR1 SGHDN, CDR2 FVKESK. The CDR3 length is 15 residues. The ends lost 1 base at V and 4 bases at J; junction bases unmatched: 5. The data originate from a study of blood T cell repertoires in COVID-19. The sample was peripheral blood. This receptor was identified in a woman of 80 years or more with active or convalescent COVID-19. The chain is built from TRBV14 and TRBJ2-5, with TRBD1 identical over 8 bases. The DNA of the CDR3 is TGTGCCAGCAGCCAAGGCAACGACAGGGGAGAGACCCAGTACTTC. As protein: CASSQGNDRGETQYF.